The present T cell receptor (beta chain) was sequenced within a study of T cell changes during pregnancy in multiple sclerosis. This CDR3 comprises 17 residues. The germline CDR1 and CDR2 sequences are MGHRA and YSYEKL. With 3 bases clipped from V and 0 bases from J, the junction kept 10 bases outside the gene matches. Generated by immunoSEQ multiplex PCR, the TCRdb table keeps only in-frame clones and is missing some. The sample lists 90,000 to 150,000 clones; 93% were seen once. Sequenced material: peripheral blood, taken before pregnancy. This sequence originates from a female donor with multiple sclerosis, enrolled in a pregnancy study. This chain joins TRBV4-1 and TRBJ1-1, with TRBD1 identical over 7 bases. This CDR3 is CASSQTNRGPLNTEAFF. The DNA of the CDR3 is TGCGCCAGCAGCCAGACCAACAGGGGTCCCCTGAACACTGAAGCTTTCTTT.